In this sample, the clone carrying this T cell receptor beta chain turned up once. This sequence may be a read error, since a much larger clone differs from it by one base. This sample was included in a study of CD8+CD57+ T cells in acquired aplastic anemia. The CDR3 sequence is 15 residues long. V lost 4 bases to trimming and J lost 4 bases, with 14 bases between them. Per germline, CDR1 ENHRY and CDR2 SYGVKD. For CDR3 and TCR beta VDJ profiling, genomic DNA was the template used. MiXCR, run by TCRdb on the reads, gives a single entry per CDR3 protein. The sample gives under 150,000 distinct CDR3 sequences, approximately 40% of which show up once; over 2% is in the top ten. All sequencing subjects had displayed CD8+CD57+ cell expansion on flow cytometry.

The sequence was obtained from a human donor with aplastic anemia. Source material: sorted CD4+, CD8+, or CD8+CD57+ T cells (not recorded which) from PBMCs. The chain employs TRBV10-3 and TRBJ1-3; D gene unclear. DNA of the CDR3: TGTGCCATCAGTGCAGGAAGGCGGGAGGGAAACACCATATATTTT. This encodes CAISAGRREGNTIYF.